The subject of this entry is one TCR beta chain. Authors' data handling: The assay estimated nucleated cells by amplifying reference gene primers. TCRdb's table, derived via immunoSEQ multiplex PCR, lists solely in-frame clones and lacks some. V and J calls and clone size follow that table, whereas D and trimming were derived from the DNA. The sample has roughly 290,000 clones, over 75% seen once; the top ten hold roughly an eighth. The sample is drawn from a study of blood T cell repertoires in COVID-19. Study-level information: Whether acute or convalescent, the COVID-19 samples came from the United States, Italy and Spain.

There are 13 residues in the CDR3. The V gene end was trimmed by 8 bases and the J gene end by 5 bases; junction bases not matched to a gene: 2. The germline CDR1 and CDR2 sequences are SNHLY and FYNNEI. This TCR came from a woman aged 55-70 years with acute or convalescent COVID-19. The chain joins TRBV2 to TRBJ2-2, with 10 bases identical to TRBD2. The sequenced material came from peripheral blood. This chain's CDR3 is CASGLAVTGELFF. DNA of the CDR3: TGTGCCAGCGGACTAGCGGTTACCGGGGAGCTGTTTTTT.